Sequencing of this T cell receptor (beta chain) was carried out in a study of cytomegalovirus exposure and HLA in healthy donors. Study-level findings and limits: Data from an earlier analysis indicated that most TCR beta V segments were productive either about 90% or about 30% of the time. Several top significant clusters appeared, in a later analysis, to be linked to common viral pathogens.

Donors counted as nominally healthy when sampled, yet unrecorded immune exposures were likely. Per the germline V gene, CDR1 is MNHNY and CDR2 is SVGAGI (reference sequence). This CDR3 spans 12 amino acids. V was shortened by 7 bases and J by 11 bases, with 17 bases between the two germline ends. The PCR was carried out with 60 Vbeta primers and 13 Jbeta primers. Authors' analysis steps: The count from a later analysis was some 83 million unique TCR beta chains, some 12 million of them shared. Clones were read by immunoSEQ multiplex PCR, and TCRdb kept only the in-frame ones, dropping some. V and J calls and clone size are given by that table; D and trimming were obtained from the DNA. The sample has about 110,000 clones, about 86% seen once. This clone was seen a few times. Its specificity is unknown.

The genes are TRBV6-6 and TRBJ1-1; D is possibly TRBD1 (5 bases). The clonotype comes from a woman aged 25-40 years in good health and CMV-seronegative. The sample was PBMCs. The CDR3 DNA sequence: TGTGCCAGCACTCCCGGGGGGGAACGGGCTTTCTTT. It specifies CASTPGGERAFF.